This TCR beta chain stems from a study of cytomegalovirus exposure and HLA in healthy donors. Points from the study as a whole: A few of the chains that were CMV-associated were confirmed in vitro to be specific for CMV antigens.

The germline gives CDR1 SGHTA, CDR2 FQGTGA. The CDR3 spans 14 residues. Trimming stripped 6 bases from V and 7 bases from J, with 15 bases between. TCRdb's copy holds only in-frame clones and misses some; the assay was immunoSEQ multiplex PCR. Seen here are 100,000 to 150,000 clones, 85% to 90% observed once, and the top ten hold about 2%. Remarks on this clone: Its cognate antigen is unknown.

The specimen was PBMCs. The receptor's source is a woman aged 25 to 39 in good health and CMV-seronegative. This chain uses TRBV7-3 with TRBJ2-2; perhaps TRBD2 as D (5 bases). The CDR3 sequence is CASSSIGEGGELFF. CDR3 in DNA: TGTGCCAGCAGTTCAATCGGCGAGGGCGGGGAGCTGTTTTTT.